The rows below give T cell receptor beta chains drawn from one sample of a study of CD8 T cells in ankylosing spondylitis. Via MiXCR, TCRdb re-called the 5' RACE reads, giving one row per CDR3 protein. The data contain approximately 150,000 distinct CDR3 sequences, around a tenth of them singletons. The specimen sequenced was blood, either unsorted or a sorted T cell fraction (not recorded which). The receptors come from a female donor with ankylosing spondylitis or in good health (not recorded which). Both conserved end residues are part of each CDR3. D genes are given only for firm matches. The listing skips clone size in some rows; elsewhere it reads once, few, many or a size class.

abundance,j_gene,len,d_gene,v_gene,CDR3nt,CDR3aa
many,TRBJ2-1,12,-,TRBV28,TGTGCCAGCCGTATAGGGTACAATGAGCAGTTCTTC,CASRIGYNEQFF
many,TRBJ1-1,13,-,TRBV7-9,TGTGCCAGCAGCCAACTAGTGGGCGAAGAAGCTTTCTTT,CASSQLVGEEAFF
-,TRBJ1-2,15,-,TRBV27,TGTGCCACCCTTTCGCGGAACCGAGACCTGTATGGCTACACCTTC,CATLSRNRDLYGYTF
many,TRBJ2-1,11,-,TRBV29-1,TGCAGCGTGACAAAGGCCGGCGAGCAGTTCTTC,CSVTKAGEQFF
many,TRBJ1-3,15,TRBD1,TRBV12-3/TRBV12-4,TGTGCCAGCAGTCCAGGGACAGGTTCTGGAAACACCATATATTTT,CASSPGTGSGNTIYF
few,TRBJ2-1,17,TRBD2,TRBV7-6,TGTGCCAGCAGCCTAAAGGGACTAGCGGGAGGGTACAATGAGCAGTTCTTC,CASSLKGLAGGYNEQFF
few,TRBJ2-7,15,TRBD2,TRBV4-2,TGTGCCAGCAGCCAAGAAGCGGGAGAGTTTTACGAGCAGTACTTC,CASSQEAGEFYEQYF
many,TRBJ1-2,14,-,TRBV12-5,TGTGCTAGTGGTTTCGCACTTCTTTCCCATGGCTACACCTTC,CASGFALLSHGYTF
-,TRBJ2-1,13,TRBD2,TRBV27,TGTGCCAGCAGCCCCGGGACTAGCGGACAGCAGTTCTTC,CASSPGTSGQQFF
few,TRBJ2-3,18,TRBD2,TRBV7-6,TGTGCCAGCAGCCTAACTAGCGGGAGGGCCTGGGATGGAGATACGCAGTATTTT,CASSLTSGRAWDGDTQYF
-,TRBJ1-5,12,-,TRBV20-1,TGCAGTGCTAGAGACAGCAATCAGCCCCAGCATTTT,CSARDSNQPQHF